In its sample, the clone carrying this T cell receptor (beta chain) was seen many times. Its antigen is not known. The CDR3 end is not reached by the read, which stops 3 residues before it; the germline J gene fills it in. This specimen belongs to a study of T cell clonality in common variable immunodeficiency. Study-level results: TCRbeta clonality was increased in CVID versus healthy controls.

Looked up from germline, CDR1 is LGHNA and CDR2 is YNFKEQ. After removal of 1 base from V and 5 bases from J, the junction contained 10 bases not matched to a gene. The CDR3 is 19 amino acids. Profiled with immunoSEQ multiplex PCR; TCRdb holds only in-frame clones, not every one. The sample shows about 47,000 clones, no singletons; the ten largest hold approximately 2%. The sample was peripheral blood mononuclear cells. The chain links TRBV4-2 to TRBJ2-3; 15 bases are a match to TRBD2. This TCR was sampled from a person aged 18 to 75 in good health. The part of the CDR3 DNA that was read is TGTGCCAGCAGCCAAGGGACTAGCGGGGGGGCAAAAGTCAGAGATACG. Translation gives CASSQGTSGGAKVRDT. The whole CDR3 sequence is CASSQGTSGGAKVRDTQYF.